The 18 T cell receptor beta chains below all came from one sample that was sequenced in a study of T cell responses to AZD1222 COVID-19 vaccine. Some clones are missing from TCRdb's copy, which holds only in-frame ones; the method was immunoSEQ multiplex PCR. The table lists 150,000 to 200,000 clones, 90% to 95% of them singletons. The sample in question was peripheral blood, obtained on day 0 of AZD1222 vaccination. These TCRs come from an adult in good health.

The V call is TRBV28, the J call TRBJ2-7; 10 nucleotides align to TRBD1. Trimming cost V 6 bases and J 3 bases; bases outside gene matches: 5. Looked up from germline, CDR1 is MDHEN and CDR2 is SYDVKM. CDR3 length equals 14 residues. CDR3 residues: CASRPGQGIYEQYF. In DNA form, the CDR3 reads TGTGCCAGCAGGCCGGGACAGGGGATCTACGAGCAGTACTTC.

This sequence joins TRBV19 and TRBJ2-3; tentatively, D is TRBD2 (6 bases). V lost 3 bases to trimming and J lost 1 base, with 11 bases between them. Germline values: CDR1 LNHDA, CDR2 SQIVND (reference sequence). The CDR3 runs to 15 residues. The CDR3 region is CASSMIGRGTDTQYF. The CDR3 DNA follows: TGTGCCAGTAGTATGATCGGGAGAGGCACAGATACGCAGTATTTT.

This rearrangement joins TRBV18 to TRBJ2-2, with D possibly matching TRBD2 (5 bases). This CDR3 spans 16 amino acids. V was cut by 1 base and J by 5 bases, with 14 bases left in between. Germline loops: CDR1 KGHSH, CDR2 LQKENI. The CDR3 spells CASSPLGVGETGELFF. The CDR3 nucleotides are TGTGCCAGCTCACCACTGGGCGTCGGGGAAACCGGGGAGCTGTTTTTT.

This clone was seen only once. The rearrangement uses TRBV7-2 and TRBJ2-1; D not resolved. This CDR3 has 12 residues. V lost 1 base and J 10 bases, leaving 8 bases between the germline ends. Germline V gene sequence: CDR1 SGHTA, CDR2 FQGNSA. CDR3 loop: CASSLVDWEQFF. DNA of the CDR3: TGTGCCAGCAGCTTAGTTGACTGGGAGCAGTTCTTC.

The chain links TRBV19 to TRBJ2-3, with 14 nucleotides matching TRBD2. The germline gives CDR1 LNHDA, CDR2 SQIVND (reference sequence). CDR3 length: 16 amino acids. The V gene end was trimmed by 4 bases and the J gene end by 1 base; junction bases not matched to a gene: 1. Written as DNA, the CDR3 is TGTGCCAGTAGTACGGGACTAGCGGGGGGCACAGATACGCAGTATTTT. It translates to CASSTGLAGGTDTQYF.

The rearrangement uses TRBV7-9 and TRBJ2-7; 14 bases map to TRBD2. This CDR3 comprises 15 residues. V was pared by 4 bases and J by 7 bases, with 6 bases of the junction left unmatched. The germline V gene has CDR1 SEHNR and CDR2 FQNEAQ (reference sequence). CDR3 bases: TGTGCCAGCAGCTCAACGACTAGCGGGAGGGGGGAGCAGTACTTC. As protein: CASSSTTSGRGEQYF.

The V call is TRBV3-1 (or the pseudogene TRBV3-2), the J call TRBJ2-1, with D unresolved. V was shortened by 5 bases and J by 7 bases, with 9 bases between the two germline ends. The CDR3 covers 12 residues. Germline V CDR1 and CDR2: LGHDT, YNNKEL (reference sequence). The CDR3 DNA follows: TGTGCCAGCAGCACCCGACGGAATGAGCAGTTCTTC. This translates into CASSTRRNEQFF.

As regards this clone: This sample includes further DNA sequences coding for the same CDR3. CDR3 region: CAWSVSGQRNSPLHF. DNA for the CDR3: TGTGCCTGGAGTGTTTCCGGACAGCGAAATTCACCCCTCCACTTT. This chain uses TRBV30 with TRBJ1-6; possibly TRBD1 for D (6 bases). The germline V and J ends were trimmed by 0 bases and 7 bases, with 13 bases remaining between them. CDR3 size: 15 residues. Germline loops: CDR1 GTSNPN, CDR2 SVGIG (reference sequence). The complete variable domain, with remaining parts taken from reference TRBV30 and TRBJ1-6, reads SQTIHQWPATLVQPVGSPLSLECTVEGTSNPNLYWYRQAAGRGLQLLFYSVGIGQISSEVPQNLSASRPQDRQFILSSKKLLLSDSGFYLCAWSVSGQRNSPLHFGNGTRLTVT.

The genes are TRBV7-2 and TRBJ2-5, with 11 bases aligning to TRBD2. Trimming at V came to 4 bases and at J to 9 bases, leaving 4 bases not matched to a gene. Per germline, CDR1 SGHTA and CDR2 FQGNSA. CDR3 size: 13 residues. CDR3 bases: TGTGCCAGCAGCTCCAGTAGCGGGAGGGCCCAGTACTTC. Amino acids: CASSSSSGRAQYF.

The CDR3 sequence is CASRTSGRAYTDTQYF. CDR3 nucleotide sequence: TGTGCCAGCAGAACTAGCGGGAGGGCCTACACAGATACGCAGTATTTT. The rearrangement uses TRBV2 and TRBJ2-3; 13 bases align to TRBD2. There are 16 residues in the CDR3. Looked up from germline, CDR1 is SNHLY and CDR2 is FYNNEI. V gave up 6 bases and J gave up 2 bases; unmatched junction bases: 5.

V is TRBV5-1 and J is TRBJ2-5; 9 nucleotides match TRBD2. Germline CDR1 is SGHRS and CDR2 is YFSETQ. The CDR3 runs 16 residues. Germline trimming cut 0 bases from V and 2 bases from J; bases unmatched to any gene: 5. This CDR3 is CASSLGVAGAQETQYF. Here the CDR3 DNA reads TGCGCCAGCAGCTTGGGCGTAGCGGGAGCTCAAGAGACCCAGTACTTC.

This clone was recorded once. This chain joins TRBV18 and TRBJ2-5; D possibly corresponds to TRBD2 (5 bases). The CDR3 is 16 residues long. The V end lost 3 bases, the J end lost 4 bases, and 18 bases lay between the germline ends. From germline, CDR1 is KGHSH and CDR2 LQKENI. CDR3 nucleotide sequence: TGTGCCAGCTCACCCCTCGGTGCTGGAGGATTAGAGACCCAGTACTTC. Amino acid sequence: CASSPLGAGGLETQYF.

This clone was found a few times. The chain has TRBV4-2 and TRBJ2-7; the D gene is possibly TRBD1 (6 bases). The V end was cut by 0 bases, the J end by 4 bases, with 22 bases between. The CDR3 spans 18 residues. Germline CDR1 LGHNA, CDR2 YNFKEQ. The CDR3, as DNA: TGTGCCAGCAGCCAAGATCCACCGACAGGTAATGTTTTGTACGAGCAGTACTTC. Translated, it gives CASSQDPPTGNVLYEQYF.

The CDR3 DNA is TGTGCCAGCAGGGGAGGCGATGTCTCTGGAAACACCATATATTTT. This sequence encodes CASRGGDVSGNTIYF. The chain recombines TRBV28 with TRBJ1-3; D is unclear. CDR3 length: 15 amino acids. Germline V CDR1 and CDR2: MDHEN, SYDVKM. Trimming stripped 6 bases from V and 0 bases from J, with 12 bases between. Full variable domain (outside the CDR3, taken from reference TRBV28 and TRBJ1-3): DVKVTQSSRYLVKRTGEKVFLECVQDMDHENMFWYRQDPGLGLRLIYFSYDVKMKEKGDIPEGYSVSREKKERFSLILESASTNQTSMYLCASRGGDVSGNTIYFGEGSWLTVV.

The J gene is TRBJ2-1, the V gene TRBV19, with D perhaps matching TRBD2 (5 bases). Germline CDR1 is LNHDA and CDR2 is SQIVND (reference sequence). The CDR3 extends over 16 amino acids. Trimming removed 0 bases at V and 2 bases at J, with 11 bases between. CDR3: CASSIDPGSTYNEQFF. DNA for the CDR3: TGTGCCAGTAGTATAGATCCGGGGAGCACCTACAATGAGCAGTTCTTC. Variable domain in full (rest from reference TRBV19 and TRBJ2-1): DGGITQSPKYLFRKEGQNVTLSCEQNLNHDAMYWYRQDPGQGLRLIYYSQIVNDFQKGDIAEGYSVSREKKESFPLTVTSAQKNPTAFYLCASSIDPGSTYNEQFFGPGTRLTVL.

CDR3 protein: CASSQGAGAAYEQYF. CDR3 coding DNA: TGCGCCAGCAGCCAAGGGGCGGGAGCAGCCTACGAGCAGTACTTC. The V and J genes are TRBV4-3 and TRBJ2-7; 7 positions match TRBD2. V lost 1 base and J lost 2; bases outside the gene matches: 5. The CDR3 contains 15 residues. Per germline, CDR1 LGHNA and CDR2 YSLEER.

The V call is TRBV27, the J call TRBJ1-1; weak D call: TRBD1 (6 bases). Trimming removed 5 bases at V and 5 bases at J, with 15 bases between. This CDR3 spans 14 amino acids. Germline V gene lookup returns CDR1 MNHEY and CDR2 SMNVEV (reference sequence). The CDR3 DNA is TGTGCCAGCAGTCGGCCCGGGGGCGGTACTGAAGCTTTCTTT. Translation: CASSRPGGGTEAFF.

A single count supports this clone. This rearrangement joins TRBV6-5 to TRBJ1-5; D possibly corresponds to TRBD1 (5 bases). Germline-derived CDR1 and CDR2 are MNHEY and SVGAGI. V was shortened by 5 bases and J by 7 bases, with 12 bases between the two germline ends. The CDR3 totals 13 residues. The CDR3 nucleotides are TGTGCCAGCAGTCAGGGATGGGACCAGCCCCAGCATTTT. As protein: CASSQGWDQPQHF.